This TCR beta chain was recovered during a study of cytomegalovirus exposure and HLA in healthy donors. General study findings and limits: The majority of TCR sequences were rare, yet some public TCRs appeared in many donors. Accounts indicate the classifier identified cytomegalovirus status with strong specificity and sensitivity.

Produced via immunoSEQ multiplex PCR; TCRdb's table is partial and in-frame only. The sample comprises approximately 200,000 clones, approximately 88% of which are singletons, and over 5.5% rests with the top ten. CDR3 length: 14 residues. V trimming: 6 bases; J trimming: 0 bases; junction bases outside the gene matches: 5. Germline V lookup: CDR1 SQVTM, CDR2 ANQGSEA. This clone has only a few counts. Its antigen is as yet unknown. The V gene is TRBV29-1, the J gene TRBJ1-5; 7 bases line up with TRBD1. Sequenced input: PBMCs. The receptor's source is a man between 18 and 29 years old in good health and CMV-seropositive. CDR3 DNA: TGCAGCGTGTTGACAGGGATTAGCAATCAGCCCCAGCATTTT. Translating it yields CSVLTGISNQPQHF.